The next 27 T cell receptor beta chains were all read from a single sample in a study of patients and donors after allogeneic stem cell transplantation. TCRdb called the RT-PCR reads again in MiXCR, with one record for every CDR3 protein. The sample shows approximately 160,000 distinct CDR3 sequences, about 32% of them seen only once. The sequencing input was blood, either unsorted or a sorted T cell fraction (not recorded which). These receptors all come from a human donor who was either an allogeneic HSCT recipient or a stem cell or donor lymphocyte infusion donor (not recorded which). It is not recorded whose cells these are; they may come from a transplant donor.

V usage is TRBV27 and J usage is TRBJ2-2, with a possible D match to TRBD1 (5 bases). Trimming took 2 bases from V and 3 from J, leaving 7 bases between them. This CDR3 is 14 amino acids long. CDR1 is MNHEY and CDR2 is SMNVEV in the germline V gene (reference sequence). The CDR3 loop is CASSLAGYTGELFF. The DNA of the CDR3 is TGTGCCAGCAGTTTAGCAGGGTACACCGGGGAGCTGTTTTTT.

This clonotype was seen only a few times. This chain joins TRBV12-3 or TRBV12-4 and TRBJ1-3; 8 positions match TRBD1. This CDR3 contains 18 residues. Losses at the gene ends were 0 bases for V and 0 bases for J; bases not matched to a gene: 7. In DNA form, the CDR3 reads TGTGCCAGCAGTTTAGCGCCCGGACAGGGAGCCTCTGGAAACACCATATATTTT. This sequence encodes CASSLAPGQGASGNTIYF.

The table lists this clonotype with many counts. The chain recombines TRBV20-1 with TRBJ1-1; TRBD1 is a possible D gene (5 bases). With 3 bases removed from V and 1 base from J, the gap between germline ends came to 9 bases. This CDR3 is built from 13 residues. Germline values: CDR1 DFQATT, CDR2 SNEGSKA (reference sequence). CDR3 sequence reads: CSASGTWNTEAFF. The CDR3 region has the DNA TGCAGTGCTAGCGGGACCTGGAACACTGAAGCTTTCTTT.

The chain links TRBV20-1 to TRBJ1-3, with a possible D match to TRBD1 (5 bases). In germline, CDR1 is DFQATT, CDR2 SNEGSKA (reference sequence). CDR3 length equals 14 residues. V was pared by 4 bases and J by 0 bases, with 10 bases between. The CDR3 sequence: CSATPGTSGNTIYF. The CDR3 DNA reads TGCAGTGCTACTCCAGGGACCTCTGGAAACACCATATATTTT.

V usage is TRBV19 and J usage is TRBJ2-5, with D possibly matching TRBD2 (5 bases). The germline V gene encodes CDR1 LNHDA and CDR2 SQIVND (reference sequence). The CDR3 is 16 residues long. V was cut by 2 bases and J by 1 base, with 14 bases left in between. CDR3 bases: TGTGCCAGTAGTATAAGGTGGTGGGAGAGCCAAGAGACCCAGTACTTC. Its translation: CASSIRWWESQETQYF.

V and J are TRBV20-1 and TRBJ2-7; D not resolved. The CDR3 runs to 12 residues. V lost 3 bases and J 5 bases, leaving 11 bases between the germline ends. CDR1 and CDR2 (germline): DFQATT, SNEGSKA (reference sequence). The CDR3 nucleotides read TGCAGTGCTAGGGCCAGCGTCGACGAGCAGTACTTC. Encoded protein: CSARASVDEQYF.

The chain recombines TRBV27 with TRBJ2-3; TRBD2 matches 9 bases. Trimming removed 6 bases from V and 5 bases from J; junction bases left unmatched: 9. Germline CDR1 is MNHEY and CDR2 is SMNVEV (reference sequence). CDR3 length: 15 residues. The chain's CDR3 is CASSFVAGVGDTQYF. The CDR3 DNA is TGTGCCAGCAGCTTCGTAGCGGGAGTAGGAGATACGCAGTATTTT.

This rearrangement joins TRBV20-1 to TRBJ2-3, with unresolved D. The CDR3 has 12 amino acids. Germline V CDR1 and CDR2: DFQATT, SNEGSKA (reference sequence). Between the trimmed V and J ends, which lost 3 bases and 4 bases, there was a span of 8 bases. CDR3 sequence reads: CSARMAPDTQYF. CDR3 nucleotide sequence: TGCAGTGCTAGGATGGCCCCAGATACGCAGTATTTT.

The V gene is TRBV3-1, the J gene TRBJ2-3, with D tentatively TRBD2 (6 bases). The CDR3 has 13 amino acids. Germline V gives CDR1 LGHDT, CDR2 YNNKEL (reference sequence). V was shortened by 5 bases and J by 6 bases, with 12 bases between the two germline ends. The CDR3 loop is CASSYSSEDTQYF. The DNA of the CDR3 is TGTGCCAGCAGCTACTCTAGCGAGGATACGCAGTATTTT.

The chain joins TRBV6-5 to TRBJ2-5; no firm D call. V shed 5 bases and J shed 0 bases, with 10 bases lying between them. Germline V gives CDR1 MNHEY, CDR2 SVGAGI. The CDR3 is made up of 14 amino acids. The CDR3: CASSASPYQETQYF. As DNA, the CDR3 is TGTGCCAGCAGTGCGTCCCCGTACCAAGAGACCCAGTACTTC.

The gene calls are TRBV10-2 and TRBJ1-2; D uncertain. This CDR3 contains 14 residues. Germline values: CDR1 WSHSY, CDR2 SAAADI. Trimming left V 0 bases short and J 5 bases short, with 10 bases between. CDR3 in amino acids: CASSESWSGYGYTF. For the CDR3, the DNA is TGCGCCAGCAGTGAGTCATGGTCGGGGTATGGCTACACCTTC.

The chain has TRBV4-2 and TRBJ2-7, with TRBD2 matching 7 bases. J was trimmed by 5 bases and V by 2 bases; bases with no gene match: 9. The germline gives CDR1 LGHNA, CDR2 YNFKEQ. This CDR3 comprises 15 residues. The CDR3: CASSQFSGPTDEQYF. CDR3 coding DNA: TGTGCCAGCAGCCAATTTAGCGGGCCCACCGACGAGCAGTACTTC.

There are a few counts of this clonotype. The chain couples TRBV5-1 to TRBJ2-3; D is ambiguous. The CDR3 has 13 amino acids. The V end was cut by 0 bases, the J end by 0 bases, with 2 bases between. The V gene's germline CDR1 is SGHRS and CDR2 YFSETQ. CDR3 in DNA: TGCGCCAGCAGCTTGGAGAGCACAGATACGCAGTATTTT. This sequence encodes CASSLESTDTQYF.

This sequence joins TRBV12-5 and TRBJ2-2; D is undetermined. With 2 bases removed from V and 1 base from J, the gap between germline ends came to 5 bases. The V gene's germline CDR1 is LGHNT and CDR2 FRNRAP. The CDR3 loop spans 14 amino acids. The DNA for the CDR3 is TGTGCTAGTGGTTTGACCTTGAACACCGGGGAGCTGTTTTTT. Protein sequence: CASGLTLNTGELFF.

V and J are TRBV28 and TRBJ1-1; D gene uncertain. V lost 10 bases to trimming and J lost 4 bases, with 13 bases between them. CDR1 and CDR2 from the germline V gene are MDHEN and SYDVKM. CDR3 length: 12 residues. Written as DNA, the CDR3 is TGTGCCACCTCGGGGATACCCACTGAAGCTTTCTTT. It yields the protein CATSGIPTEAFF. Complete variable domain (other parts from reference TRBV28 and TRBJ1-1): DVKVTQSSRYLVKRTGEKVFLECVQDMDHENMFWYRQDPGLGLRLIYFSYDVKMKEKGDIPEGYSVSREKKERFSLILESASTNQTSMYLCATSGIPTEAFFGQGTRLTVV.

This clonotype has more than one count but fewer than ten. The V call is TRBV29-1, the J call TRBJ1-3, with unresolved D. The CDR3 is made up of 12 amino acids. V gave up 4 bases and J gave up 4 bases, with 8 bases separating them. Germline V CDR1 and CDR2: SQVTM, ANQGSEA. CDR3 sequence reads: CSVVSGGNTIYF. In nucleotides, the CDR3 is TGCAGCGTTGTGAGTGGGGGAAACACCATATATTTT.

The rearrangement links TRBV2 to TRBJ1-4; no definite D call. Between the trimmed V and J ends, which lost 5 bases and 0 bases, there was a span of 13 bases. CDR3 length: 16 residues. Germline assignment: CDR1 SNHLY and CDR2 FYNNEI. The CDR3: CASSKTFSATNEKLFF. The CDR3 DNA reads as TGTGCCAGCAGTAAAACGTTCAGTGCAACTAATGAAAAACTGTTTTTT.

This clonotype showed up just a few times. This chain links TRBV21-1 with TRBJ2-1; the table's D gene call, TRBD1, was not cross checked with the DNA. TRBV21-1 is termed a pseudogene. The CDR3 length is 17 residues. The CDR3 region is CASSKRGAGGSYNEQFF. The CDR3, as DNA: TGTGCCAGCAGCAAAAGGGGGGCGGGAGGCTCCTACAATGAGCAGTTCTTC.

The chain has TRBV5-1 and TRBJ1-2, with TRBD1 identical over 8 bases. The length of the CDR3 is 14 residues. The ends lost 2 bases at V and 4 bases at J; junction bases unmatched: 4. The germline gives CDR1 SGHRS, CDR2 YFSETQ. As DNA, the CDR3 is TGCGCCAGCAGCTTATACAGGGGGGGCTATGGCTACACCTTC. Translating gives CASSLYRGGYGYTF. Supplemented by reference TRBV5-1 and TRBJ1-2, the full variable domain reads KAGVTQTPRYLIKTRGQQVTLSCSPISGHRSVSWYQQTPGQGLQFLFEYFSETQRNKGNFPGRFSGRQFSNSRSEMNVSTLELGDSALYLCASSLYRGGYGYTFGSGTRLTVV.

The rearrangement links TRBV27 to TRBJ2-2, with D perhaps given as TRBD1 or TRBD2 (5 bases each). There are 13 residues in the CDR3. Trimming took off 3 bases at V and 9 bases at J, with 11 bases between the two ends. Germline V gives CDR1 MNHEY, CDR2 SMNVEV (reference sequence). CDR3 DNA sequence: TGTGCCAGCAGTTTCCGGGACGGCAGGGAGCTGTTTTTT. Protein: CASSFRDGRELFF.

This clonotype was picked up a small number of times. The chain is built from TRBV27 and TRBJ2-1; the D call may be TRBD1 or TRBD2 (6 bases each). V lost 5 bases and J 6 bases, leaving 17 bases between the germline ends. There are 15 residues in the CDR3. CDR1 and CDR2 (germline): MNHEY, SMNVEV (reference sequence). The CDR3 nucleotides are TGTGCCAGCAGTGTCGGCGGAGGGGGGATCAATGAGCAGTTCTTC. Amino acids: CASSVGGGGINEQFF.

V usage is TRBV9 and J usage is TRBJ2-1; D is undetermined. The germline V gene encodes CDR1 SGDLS and CDR2 YYNGEE. The CDR3 loop spans 14 amino acids. The V gene lost 0 bases and the J gene lost 7 bases, with 11 bases spanning the gap. The CDR3 loop reads CASSVEWVPNEQFF. CDR3 DNA: TGTGCCAGCAGCGTAGAGTGGGTCCCTAATGAGCAGTTCTTC. Looking up the rest from reference TRBV9 and TRBJ2-1 gives the full variable domain: DSGVTQTPKHLITATGQRVTLRCSPRSGDLSVYWYQQSLDQGLQFLIQYYNGEERAKGNILERFSAQQFPDLHSELNLSSLELGDSALYFCASSVEWVPNEQFFGPGTRLTVL.

The rearrangement joins TRBV7-8 to TRBJ2-2; tentative D call: TRBD2 (5 bases). Trimming removed 2 bases at V and 5 bases at J, with 15 bases between. Per the germline V gene, CDR1 is SGHVS and CDR2 is FQNEAQ. The CDR3 is 16 residues long. Here the CDR3 reads CASSLILRERTGELFF. The CDR3 DNA follows: TGTGCCAGCAGCTTAATTTTACGGGAACGGACCGGGGAGCTGTTTTTT.

This clonotype was counted only a few times. The chain joins TRBV5-6 to TRBJ1-4; no definite D call. Germline CDR1 SGHDT, CDR2 YYEEEE. V was clipped by 0 bases and J by 5 bases, with 8 bases between them. The CDR3 extends over 14 amino acids. The CDR3 nucleotides read TGTGCCAGCAGCTTGGGTTATCACAATGAAAAACTGTTTTTT. Amino acids: CASSLGYHNEKLFF.

V gene TRBV20-1 combines with J gene TRBJ1-2, with 7 positions matching TRBD1. Germline V gives CDR1 DFQATT, CDR2 SNEGSKA (reference sequence). V dropped 0 bases and J dropped 4; count of bases not matched to a gene: 8. The CDR3 extends over 15 amino acids. Here the CDR3 DNA reads TGCAGTGCTAGAGATTTGGAGGGGGCCAGCTATGGCTACACCTTC. Translated: CSARDLEGASYGYTF.

This clonotype has more than one count but fewer than ten. This chain links TRBV7-6 with TRBJ2-5; D is perhaps TRBD1 (5 bases). There are 12 residues in the CDR3. CDR1 is SGHVS, CDR2 FNYEAQ, per germline. V was pared by 4 bases and J by 3 bases, with 6 bases between. This CDR3 is CASSSTEETQYF. The CDR3 DNA reads TGTGCCAGCAGCTCGACAGAAGAGACCCAGTACTTC. Together with reference TRBV7-6 and TRBJ2-5, the CDR3 gives the full variable domain: GAGVSQSPRYKVTKRGQDVALRCDPISGHVSLYWYRQALGQGPEFLTYFNYEAQQDKSGLPNDRFSAERPEGSISTLTIQRTEQRDSAMYRCASSSTEETQYFGPGTRLLVL.

The rearrangement uses TRBV12-3 or TRBV12-4 and TRBJ1-1; D perhaps matches TRBD1 (5 bases). The CDR3 has 14 amino acids. Deletions cut 1 base from V and 11 bases from J, with 17 bases between. For the CDR3, the DNA is TGTGCCAGCAGTTTAGAGACAGCTATAGCGGGGGCTTTCTTT. Translation: CASSLETAIAGAFF.